The table lists the clone carrying this TCR beta chain with a few counts. Its antigen is undetermined. This sample was included in a study of blood T cells in healthy people across ages. The study, taken as a whole, reports: In long-lived donors, naive CD4+ cell counts and diversity exceeded those of aged donors.

Then a second PCR, running about 6 to 11 cycles, was carried out with a sample-barcoded 5' primer and a J-beta primer mix. The template-switch adaptor, which had 12 random nucleotides, put a tag on each cDNA molecule. Each CDR3 protein gets one entry after TCRdb re-called the 5' RACE reads with MiXCR. Of fewer than 1.5 million distinct CDR3 sequences listed, approximately 40% are singletons. Each donor had about 10 milliliters of peripheral blood drawn. Whenever a sample was processed, at least 6 million PBMCs were isolated. The V and J ends lost 1 base and 5 bases respectively, with 15 bases between them. The CDR3 sequence is 16 residues long. From germline, CDR1 is SGHAT and CDR2 FQNNGV.

J is TRBJ2-1 and V is TRBV11-2, with D perhaps matching TRBD2 (6 bases). The TCR comes from a young woman in good health. The sample comprised blood. This chain's CDR3 is CASSLGWRGQNNEQFF. CDR3 nucleotide sequence: TGTGCCAGCAGCTTAGGATGGAGGGGCCAGAACAATGAGCAGTTCTTC.